This entry is about one T cell receptor beta chain. The data originate from a study of blood T cell repertoires in COVID-19. As for the study in general: PBMCs, B-cell-depleted T cells, or T cells provided the cDNA or gDNA that made up the material.

TCRdb's copy holds only in-frame clones and misses some; the assay was immunoSEQ multiplex PCR. The table has about 130,000 clones, 70% to 85% seen once. Trimming cost V 2 bases and J 4 bases, with 15 bases left between them. This CDR3 contains 17 residues. The germline V gene has CDR1 ENHRY and CDR2 SYGVKD. This TCR came from a man aged 45-60 years who had recovered from COVID-19. What was sequenced was PBMCs or T cells enriched from blood (not recorded which). This chain connects TRBV10-3 to TRBJ2-6; a possible D gene is TRBD1 (6 bases). CDR3 in amino acids: CAISETGSSSGANVLTF. The CDR3 region has the DNA TGTGCCATCAGTGAGACAGGGTCGTCATCCGGGGCCAACGTCCTGACTTTC.